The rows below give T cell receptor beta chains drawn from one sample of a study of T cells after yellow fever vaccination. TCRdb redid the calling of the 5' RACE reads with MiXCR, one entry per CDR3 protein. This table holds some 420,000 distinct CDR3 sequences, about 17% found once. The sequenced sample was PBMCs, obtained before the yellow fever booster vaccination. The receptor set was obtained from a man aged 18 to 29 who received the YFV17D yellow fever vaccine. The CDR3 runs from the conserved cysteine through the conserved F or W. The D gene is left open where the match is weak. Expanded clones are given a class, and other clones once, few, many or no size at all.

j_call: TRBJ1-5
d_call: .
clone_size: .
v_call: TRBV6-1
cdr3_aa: CASSENRPGSNQPQHF
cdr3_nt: TGTGCCAGCAGTGAAAATAGGCCAGGGAGCAATCAGCCCCAGCATTTT

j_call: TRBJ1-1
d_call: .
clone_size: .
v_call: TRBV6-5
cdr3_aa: CASSYVPARNTEAFF
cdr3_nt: TGTGCCAGCAGTTATGTTCCAGCGCGGAACACTGAAGCTTTCTTT

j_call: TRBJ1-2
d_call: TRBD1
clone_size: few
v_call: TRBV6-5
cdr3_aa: CASSWGQSYGYTF
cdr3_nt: TGTGCCAGCAGTTGGGGACAGTCCTATGGCTACACCTTC

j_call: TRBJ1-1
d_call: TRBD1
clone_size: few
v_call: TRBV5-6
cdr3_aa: CASSFGQGRPEAFF
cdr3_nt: TGTGCCAGCAGCTTTGGACAGGGGAGGCCTGAAGCTTTCTTT

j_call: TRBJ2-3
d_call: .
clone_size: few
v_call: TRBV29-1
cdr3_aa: CSLEGKPSSTDTQYF
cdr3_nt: TGCAGCCTCGAAGGGAAGCCATCTAGCACAGATACGCAGTATTTT

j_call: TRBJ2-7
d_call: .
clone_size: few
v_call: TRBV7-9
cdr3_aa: CASSLLTYEQYF
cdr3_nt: TGTGCCAGCAGCTTATTGACCTACGAGCAGTACTTC

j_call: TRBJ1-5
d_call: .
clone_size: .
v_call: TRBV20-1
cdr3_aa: CSAPTRGGGYYSNQPQHF
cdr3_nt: TGCAGTGCACCAACCCGAGGGGGGGGCTACTATAGCAATCAGCCCCAGCATTTT

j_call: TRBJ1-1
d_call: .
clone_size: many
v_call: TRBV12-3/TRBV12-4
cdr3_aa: CASSQAEGPRAFF
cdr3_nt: TGTGCCAGCAGCCAAGCGGAGGGCCCGCGAGCTTTCTTT

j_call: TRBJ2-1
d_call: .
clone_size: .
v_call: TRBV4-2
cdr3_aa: CASSRTGGPDNEQFF
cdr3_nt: TGTGCCAGCAGCCGCACCGGGGGACCCGACAATGAGCAGTTCTTC

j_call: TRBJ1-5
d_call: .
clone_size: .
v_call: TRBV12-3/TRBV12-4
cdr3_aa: CASSSDGNQPQHF
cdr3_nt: TGTGCCAGCAGTTCGGACGGAAATCAGCCCCAGCATTTT

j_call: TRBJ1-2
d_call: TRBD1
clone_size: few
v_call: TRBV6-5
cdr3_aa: CASSRTGSHYGYTF
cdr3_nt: TGTGCCAGCAGCCGGACAGGGTCTCACTATGGCTACACCTTC

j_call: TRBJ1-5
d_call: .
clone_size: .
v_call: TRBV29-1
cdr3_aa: CSVEVGVDQPQHF
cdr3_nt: TGCAGCGTTGAAGTGGGGGTGGATCAGCCCCAGCATTTT

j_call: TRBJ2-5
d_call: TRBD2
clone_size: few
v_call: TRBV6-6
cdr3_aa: CASRPRLAGNLLYQETQYF
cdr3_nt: TGTGCCAGCAGACCGAGACTAGCGGGGAACTTATTGTACCAAGAGACCCAGTACTTC

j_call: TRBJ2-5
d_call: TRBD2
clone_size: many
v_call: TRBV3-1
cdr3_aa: CASSTSGGQETQYF
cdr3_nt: TGTGCCAGCAGCACTAGCGGGGGGCAAGAGACCCAGTACTTC

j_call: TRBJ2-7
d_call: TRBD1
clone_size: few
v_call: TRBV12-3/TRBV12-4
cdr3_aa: CASSLGGSPGQGNF
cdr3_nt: TGTGCCAGCAGTTTGGGTGGCTCTCCCGGACAGGGGAACTTC

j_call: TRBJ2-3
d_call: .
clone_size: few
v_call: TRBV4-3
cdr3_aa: CASSPLGQPVPDTQYF
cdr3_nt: TGCGCCAGCAGCCCCCTAGGACAGCCTGTCCCGGATACGCAGTATTTT

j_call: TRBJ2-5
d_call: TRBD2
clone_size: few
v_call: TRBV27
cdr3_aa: CASSPIWTSGGETQYF
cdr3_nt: TGTGCCAGCAGTCCAATTTGGACTAGCGGGGGCGAGACCCAGTACTTC

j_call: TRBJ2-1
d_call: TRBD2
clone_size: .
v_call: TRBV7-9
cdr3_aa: CASSSIAGGNEQFF
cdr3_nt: TGTGCCAGCAGCTCTATAGCGGGGGGTAATGAGCAGTTCTTC

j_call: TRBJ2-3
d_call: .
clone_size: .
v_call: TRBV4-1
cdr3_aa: CASSQLAPNPDTQYF
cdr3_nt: TGCGCCAGCAGCCAGCTCGCCCCTAATCCGGATACGCAGTATTTT

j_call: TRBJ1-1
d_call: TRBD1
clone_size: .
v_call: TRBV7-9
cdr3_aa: CASSPWGVSGTGRLGTEAFF
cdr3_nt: TGTGCCAGCAGCCCTTGGGGTGTATCCGGGACAGGGAGGTTAGGCACTGAAGCTTTCTTT

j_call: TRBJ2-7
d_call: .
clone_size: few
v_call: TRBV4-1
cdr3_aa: CASSQADTKTYEQYF
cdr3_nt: TGCGCCAGCAGCCAAGCCGACACAAAGACGTACGAGCAGTACTTC

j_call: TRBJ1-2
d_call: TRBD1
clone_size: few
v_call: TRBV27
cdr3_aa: CASSFSDRGRYGYTF
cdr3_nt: TGTGCCAGCAGTTTTTCTGACAGGGGAAGGTATGGCTACACCTTC

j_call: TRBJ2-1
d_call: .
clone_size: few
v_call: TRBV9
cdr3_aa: CASSVEGHINEQFF
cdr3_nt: TGTGCCAGCAGCGTAGAAGGACACATCAATGAGCAGTTCTTC

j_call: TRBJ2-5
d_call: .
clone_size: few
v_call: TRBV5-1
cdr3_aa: CASSLMDSQETQYF
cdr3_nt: TGCGCCAGCAGCTTGATGGACAGCCAAGAGACCCAGTACTTC

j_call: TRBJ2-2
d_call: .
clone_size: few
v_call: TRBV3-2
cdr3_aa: CASSRQQTGELFF
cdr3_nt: TGTGCCAGCAGCCGACAGCAGACCGGGGAGCTGTTTTTT

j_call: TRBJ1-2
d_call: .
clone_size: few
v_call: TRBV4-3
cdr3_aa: CASSPGSDLRGYTF
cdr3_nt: TGCGCCAGCAGCCCAGGGTCGGATTTGCGGGGCTACACCTTC

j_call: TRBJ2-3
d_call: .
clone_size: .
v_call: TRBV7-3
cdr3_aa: CASSLAGRDTDTQYF
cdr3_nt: TGTGCCAGCAGCTTAGCCGGCCGAGACACAGATACGCAGTATTTT

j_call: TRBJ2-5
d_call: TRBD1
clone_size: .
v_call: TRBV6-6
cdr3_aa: CASRSGTGIMETQYF
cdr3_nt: TGTGCCAGCAGGTCCGGGACAGGGATTATGGAGACCCAGTACTTC

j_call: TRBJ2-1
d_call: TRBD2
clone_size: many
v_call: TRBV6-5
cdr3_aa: CASSYTGGTYNEQFF
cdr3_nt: TGTGCCAGCAGTTACACGGGGGGTACCTACAATGAGCAGTTCTTC

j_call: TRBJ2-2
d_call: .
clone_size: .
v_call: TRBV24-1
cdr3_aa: CATSDFAGENTGELFF
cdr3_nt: TGTGCCACCAGTGATTTTGCAGGGGAGAACACCGGGGAGCTGTTTTTT

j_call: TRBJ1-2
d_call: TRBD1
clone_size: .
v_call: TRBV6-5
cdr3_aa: CASGRGRDGYTF
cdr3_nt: TGTGCCAGCGGCAGGGGGAGAGATGGCTACACCTTC

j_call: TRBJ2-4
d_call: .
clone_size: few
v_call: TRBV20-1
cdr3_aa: CSATEHNIQYF
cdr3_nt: TGCAGTGCTACCGAACACAACATTCAGTACTTC

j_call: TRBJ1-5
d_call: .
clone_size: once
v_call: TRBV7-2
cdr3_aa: CASTALNQPQHF
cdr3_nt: TGTGCCAGCACCGCCCTCAACCAGCCCCAGCATTTT

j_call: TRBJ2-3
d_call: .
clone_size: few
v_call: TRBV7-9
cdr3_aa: CASSFPRGEADTQYF
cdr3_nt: TGTGCCAGCAGCTTTCCCAGGGGTGAGGCAGATACGCAGTATTTT

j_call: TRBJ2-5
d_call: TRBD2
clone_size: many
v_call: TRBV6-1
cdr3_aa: CASTYLSGEQETQYF
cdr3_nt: TGTGCCAGCACCTACCTTAGCGGGGAACAAGAGACCCAGTACTTC

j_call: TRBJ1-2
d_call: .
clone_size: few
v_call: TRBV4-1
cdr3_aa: CASSKGLAESYGYTF
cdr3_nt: TGCGCCAGCAGCAAGGGACTAGCGGAAAGCTATGGCTACACCTTC

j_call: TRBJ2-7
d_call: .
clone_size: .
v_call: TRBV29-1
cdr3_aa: CSVEDNLSYEQYF
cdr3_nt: TGCAGCGTTGAAGACAACCTCTCCTACGAGCAGTACTTC

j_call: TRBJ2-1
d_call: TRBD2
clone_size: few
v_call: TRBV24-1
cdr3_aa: CATSSSGGGRPANEQFF
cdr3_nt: TGTGCCACCAGTTCCAGCGGGGGGGGACGTCCCGCCAATGAGCAGTTCTTC

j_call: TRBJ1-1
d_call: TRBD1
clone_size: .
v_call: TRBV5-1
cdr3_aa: CASSLVPLTGGDTEAFF
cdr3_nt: TGCGCCAGCAGCTTGGTCCCTCTGACAGGGGGAGACACTGAAGCTTTCTTT

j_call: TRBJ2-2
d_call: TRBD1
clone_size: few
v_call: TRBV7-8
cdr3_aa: CASSYPTGSDTGELFF
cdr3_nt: TGTGCCAGCAGCTACCCGACAGGGAGTGACACCGGGGAGCTGTTTTTT

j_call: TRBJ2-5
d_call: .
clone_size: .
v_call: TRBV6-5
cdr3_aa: CASRSPGRQETQYF
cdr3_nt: TGTGCCAGCAGATCACCCGGGAGACAAGAGACCCAGTACTTC

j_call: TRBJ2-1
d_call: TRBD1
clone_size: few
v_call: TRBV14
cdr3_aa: CASSLRTGRRGSSSYNEQFF
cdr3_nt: TGTGCCAGCAGCCTACGGACAGGGAGAAGGGGGTCGAGCTCCTACAATGAGCAGTTCTTC